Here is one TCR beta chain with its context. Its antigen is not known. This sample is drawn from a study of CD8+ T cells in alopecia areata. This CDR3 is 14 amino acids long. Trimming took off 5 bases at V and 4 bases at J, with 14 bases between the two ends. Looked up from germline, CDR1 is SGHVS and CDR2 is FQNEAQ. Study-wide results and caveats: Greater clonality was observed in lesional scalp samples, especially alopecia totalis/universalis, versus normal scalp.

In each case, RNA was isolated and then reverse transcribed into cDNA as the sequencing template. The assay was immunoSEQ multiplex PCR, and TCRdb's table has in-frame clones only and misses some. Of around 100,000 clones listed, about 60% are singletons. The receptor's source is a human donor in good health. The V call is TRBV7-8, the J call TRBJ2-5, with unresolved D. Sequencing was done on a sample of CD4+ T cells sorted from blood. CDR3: CASSPHPERETQYF. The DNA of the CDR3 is TGTGCCAGCAGCCCTCACCCCGAGAGAGAGACCCAGTACTTC.